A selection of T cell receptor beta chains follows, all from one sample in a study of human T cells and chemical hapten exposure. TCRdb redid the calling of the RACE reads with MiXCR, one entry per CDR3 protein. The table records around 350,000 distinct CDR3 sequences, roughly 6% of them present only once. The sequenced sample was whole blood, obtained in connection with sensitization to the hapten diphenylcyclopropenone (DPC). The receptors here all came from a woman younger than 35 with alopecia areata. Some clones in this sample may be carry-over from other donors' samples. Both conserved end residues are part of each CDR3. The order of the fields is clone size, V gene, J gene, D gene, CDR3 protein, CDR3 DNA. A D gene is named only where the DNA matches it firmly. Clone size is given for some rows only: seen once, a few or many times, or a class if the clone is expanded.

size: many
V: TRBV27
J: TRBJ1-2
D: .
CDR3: CASSLGGNYGYTF
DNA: TGTGCCAGCAGCTTAGGGGGTAACTATGGCTACACCTTC

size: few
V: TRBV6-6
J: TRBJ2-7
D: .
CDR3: CASSYGGFSYEQYF
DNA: TGTGCCAGCAGTTACGGGGGGTTTTCCTACGAGCAGTACTTC

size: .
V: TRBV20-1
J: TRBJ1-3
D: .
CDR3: CSAREGSGAGNTIYF
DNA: TGCAGTGCTAGAGAAGGTTCAGGGGCTGGAAACACCATATATTTT

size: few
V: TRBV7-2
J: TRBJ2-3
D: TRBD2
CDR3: CASSYKASGDFTDTQYF
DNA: TGTGCCAGCAGCTATAAGGCTAGCGGGGATTTCACAGATACGCAGTATTTT

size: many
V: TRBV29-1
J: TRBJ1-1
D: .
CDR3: CSADPRGGEAFF
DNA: TGCAGCGCCGATCCCAGGGGTGGTGAAGCTTTCTTT

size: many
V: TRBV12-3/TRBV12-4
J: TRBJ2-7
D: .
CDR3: CASSSLSSYEQYF
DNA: TGTGCCAGCAGTTCCCTCTCCTCCTACGAGCAGTACTTC

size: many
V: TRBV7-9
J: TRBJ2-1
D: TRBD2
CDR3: CASSSSGAVYNEQFF
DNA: TGTGCCAGCAGCTCAAGCGGGGCCGTCTACAATGAGCAGTTCTTC

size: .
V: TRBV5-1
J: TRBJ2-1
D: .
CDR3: CASSLVGGRYNEQFF
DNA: TGCGCCAGCAGCTTGGTAGGGGGACGATACAATGAGCAGTTCTTC

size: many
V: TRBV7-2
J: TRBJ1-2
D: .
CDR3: CASSLTGTNYGYTF
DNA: TGTGCCAGCAGCTTGACTGGTACTAACTATGGCTACACCTTC

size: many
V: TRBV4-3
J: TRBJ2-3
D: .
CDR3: CASSQDASEPDTQYF
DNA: TGCGCCAGCAGCCAAGATGCCTCTGAACCCGATACGCAGTATTTT

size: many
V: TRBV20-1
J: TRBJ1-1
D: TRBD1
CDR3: CSASGLVSGGTEAFF
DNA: TGCAGTGCTAGTGGGCTAGTTTCAGGGGGCACTGAAGCTTTCTTT

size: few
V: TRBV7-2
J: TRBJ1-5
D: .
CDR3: CASSKGGQPQHF
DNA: TGTGCCAGCAGCAAGGGAGGCCAGCCCCAGCATTTT

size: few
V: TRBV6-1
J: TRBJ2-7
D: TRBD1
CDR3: CASSEAHGTGTYEQYF
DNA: TGTGCCAGCAGTGAAGCGCACGGGACAGGGACCTACGAGCAGTACTTC

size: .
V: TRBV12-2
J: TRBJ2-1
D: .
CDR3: CASRLPRTSGGNSSYNEQFF
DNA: TGTGCAAGTCGCTTACCGAGGACTAGCGGGGGGAATAGCTCCTACAATGAGCAGTTCTTC

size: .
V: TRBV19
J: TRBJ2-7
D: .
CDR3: CASTPGIDRLIYEQYF
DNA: TGTGCCAGTACCCCCGGAATTGACAGATTGATCTACGAGCAGTACTTC

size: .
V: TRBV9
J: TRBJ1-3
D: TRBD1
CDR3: CASSRTGTGSSGNTIYF
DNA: TGTGCCAGCAGCAGAACCGGGACAGGGAGCTCTGGAAACACCATATATTTT

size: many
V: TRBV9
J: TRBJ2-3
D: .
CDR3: CASSVARVATDTQYF
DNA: TGTGCCAGCAGCGTAGCGAGGGTAGCAACAGATACGCAGTATTTT

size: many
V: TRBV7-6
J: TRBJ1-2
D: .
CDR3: CASSSLQGSGYGYTF
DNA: TGTGCCAGCAGCTCTCTACAGGGAAGTGGGTATGGCTACACCTTC

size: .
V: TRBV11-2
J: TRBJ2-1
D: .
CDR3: CASSITLTSTTNEQFF
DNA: TGTGCCAGCAGCATCACTTTGACCTCAACCACCAATGAGCAGTTCTTC

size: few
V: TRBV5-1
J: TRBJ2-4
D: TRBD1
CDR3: CASSLSGQTKNIQYF
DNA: TGCGCCAGCAGCTTATCGGGACAGACAAAAAACATTCAGTACTTC

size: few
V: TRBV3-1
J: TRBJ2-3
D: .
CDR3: CASSQDLTGRDTQYF
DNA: TGTGCCAGCAGCCAAGATCTTACAGGGCGAGATACGCAGTATTTT

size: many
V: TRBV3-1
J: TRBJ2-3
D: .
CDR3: CASSQWPRADTQYF
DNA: TGTGCCAGCAGCCAATGGCCTCGAGCAGATACGCAGTATTTT

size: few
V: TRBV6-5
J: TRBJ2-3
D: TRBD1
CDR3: CAISRDSFTDTQYF
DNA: TGTGCCATATCCCGGGACAGCTTCACAGATACGCAGTATTTT

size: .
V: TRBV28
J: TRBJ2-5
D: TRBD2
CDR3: CASSPSGGATTQYF
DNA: TGTGCCAGCAGCCCTAGCGGGGGGGCCACCACCCAGTACTTC

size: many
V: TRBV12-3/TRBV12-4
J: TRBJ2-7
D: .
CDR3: CASSLIPMGSYEQYF
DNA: TGTGCCAGCAGTTTAATCCCTATGGGGTCCTACGAGCAGTACTTC

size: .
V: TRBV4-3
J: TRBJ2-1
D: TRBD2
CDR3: CASSQVAGLEQFF
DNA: TGCGCCAGCAGCCAAGTAGCGGGGCTTGAGCAGTTCTTC

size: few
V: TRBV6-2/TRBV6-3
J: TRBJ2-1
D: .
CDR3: CASSYDNYNEQFF
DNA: TGTGCCAGCAGTTACGACAACTACAATGAGCAGTTCTTC

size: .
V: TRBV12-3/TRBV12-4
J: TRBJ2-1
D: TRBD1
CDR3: CASSRTGRTYNEQFF
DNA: TGTGCCAGCAGTCGGACAGGGAGAACTTACAATGAGCAGTTCTTC

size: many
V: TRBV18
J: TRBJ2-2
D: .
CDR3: CASSPGRQDSGELFF
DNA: TGTGCCAGCTCACCTGGGCGCCAGGACTCCGGGGAGCTGTTTTTT

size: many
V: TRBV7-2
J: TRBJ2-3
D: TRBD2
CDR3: CASSLGGTSAGTDTQYF
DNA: TGTGCCAGCAGCTTAGGGGGGACTAGCGCAGGAACAGATACGCAGTATTTT

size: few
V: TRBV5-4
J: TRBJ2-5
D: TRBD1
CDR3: CASSSDRGQETQYF
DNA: TGTGCCAGCAGTTCCGACAGGGGCCAAGAGACCCAGTACTTC

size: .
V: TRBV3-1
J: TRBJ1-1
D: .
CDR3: CASSPFEGMNTEAFF
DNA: TGTGCCAGCAGCCCCTTCGAGGGCATGAACACTGAAGCTTTCTTT

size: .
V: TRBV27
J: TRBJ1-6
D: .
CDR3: CASSLEEDNSPLHF
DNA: TGTGCCAGCAGTTTAGAGGAAGATAATTCACCCCTCCACTTT

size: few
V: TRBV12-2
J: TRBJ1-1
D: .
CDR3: CASRLYIGRANTEAFF
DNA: TGTGCAAGTCGCTTATATATAGGGAGAGCAAACACTGAAGCTTTCTTT

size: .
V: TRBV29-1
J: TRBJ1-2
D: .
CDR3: CSALIYGYTF
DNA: TGCAGCGCGTTAATCTATGGCTACACCTTC

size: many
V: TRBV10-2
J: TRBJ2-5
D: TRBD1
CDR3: CASKQGEETQYF
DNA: TGCGCCAGCAAACAGGGGGAAGAGACCCAGTACTTC

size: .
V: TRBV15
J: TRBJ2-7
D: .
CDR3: CATSRAGDISYEQYF
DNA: TGTGCCACCAGCAGAGCAGGAGACATCTCCTACGAGCAGTACTTC

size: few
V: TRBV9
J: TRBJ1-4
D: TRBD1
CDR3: CASSVIAGQGNEKLFF
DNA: TGTGCCAGCAGCGTAATTGCCGGACAGGGGAATGAAAAACTGTTTTTT

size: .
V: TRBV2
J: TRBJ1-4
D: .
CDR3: CASRSMGEDEKLFF
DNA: TGTGCCAGCCGGTCGATGGGGGAGGATGAAAAACTGTTTTTT

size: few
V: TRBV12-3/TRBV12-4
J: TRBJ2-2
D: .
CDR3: CASSLTTAPGELFF
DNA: TGTGCCAGCAGTTTAACCACGGCCCCCGGGGAGCTGTTTTTT

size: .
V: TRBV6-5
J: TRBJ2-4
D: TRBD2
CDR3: CASSLIAGGRAKNIQYF
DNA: TGTGCCAGCAGTCTGATAGCGGGGGGGCGGGCCAAAAACATTCAGTACTTC

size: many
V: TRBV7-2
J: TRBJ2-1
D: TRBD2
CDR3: CASSFLAVINEQFF
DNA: TGTGCCAGCAGCTTCCTAGCGGTAATAAATGAGCAGTTCTTC

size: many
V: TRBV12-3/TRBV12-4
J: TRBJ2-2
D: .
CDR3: CASSLRRGTGELFF
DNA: TGTGCCAGCAGTTTAAGGCGTGGGACCGGGGAGCTGTTTTTT

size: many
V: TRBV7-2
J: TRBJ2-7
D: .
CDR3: CASSSWTASYEQYF
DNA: TGTGCCAGCTCATCGTGGACTGCCAGCTACGAGCAGTACTTC

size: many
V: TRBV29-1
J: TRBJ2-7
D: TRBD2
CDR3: CSVRGLAGSGGGEQYF
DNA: TGCAGCGTGAGGGGACTAGCGGGGAGTGGTGGGGGCGAGCAGTACTTC

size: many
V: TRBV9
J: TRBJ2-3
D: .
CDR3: CASSALNTDTQYF
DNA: TGTGCCAGCAGCGCCTTAAACACAGATACGCAGTATTTT

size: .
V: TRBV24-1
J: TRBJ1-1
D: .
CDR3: CATSDTGRPKNTEAFF
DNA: TGTGCCACCAGTGATACGGGACGGCCTAAGAACACTGAAGCTTTCTTT

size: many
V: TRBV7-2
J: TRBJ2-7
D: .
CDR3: CASSLEGYSYEQYF
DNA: TGTGCCAGCAGCTTGGAGGGGTACTCCTACGAGCAGTACTTC

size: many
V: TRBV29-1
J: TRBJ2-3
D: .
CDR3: CSVESGTDTQYF
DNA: TGCAGCGTTGAATCAGGCACAGATACGCAGTATTTT

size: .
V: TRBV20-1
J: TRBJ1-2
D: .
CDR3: CSARAGGNYGYTF
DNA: TGCAGTGCTAGAGCGGGGGGTAACTATGGCTACACCTTC

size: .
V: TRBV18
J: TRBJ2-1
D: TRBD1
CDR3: CASSARTGGRDEQFF
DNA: TGTGCCAGCTCAGCCCGAACAGGGGGAAGGGATGAGCAGTTCTTC

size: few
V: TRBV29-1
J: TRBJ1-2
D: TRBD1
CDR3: CSVESTGNGYTF
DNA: TGCAGCGTTGAATCGACAGGGAATGGCTACACCTTC

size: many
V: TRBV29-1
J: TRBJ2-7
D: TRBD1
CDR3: CSARDRSFEQYF
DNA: TGCAGTGCCCGGGACAGGTCTTTTGAGCAGTACTTC

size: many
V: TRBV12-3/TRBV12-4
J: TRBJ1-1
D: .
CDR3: CASSLHGNTEAFF
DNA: TGTGCCAGCAGCCTACATGGTAACACTGAAGCTTTCTTT